Here is one T cell receptor beta chain with its context. The sample belongs to a study of blood T cell repertoires in COVID-19. The repertoire was sequenced with immunoSEQ multiplex PCR; TCRdb's copy has only in-frame clones and lacks some. The data hold under 150,000 clones, with approximately 84% observed a single time. Trimming took 5 bases from V and 7 from J; bases not matched to a gene: 10. Germline CDR1 and CDR2: MNHEY and SMNVEV (reference sequence). This CDR3 region has 15 residues. Sequenced sample: peripheral blood. The receptor comes from a man between 65 and 80 years old with acute or convalescent COVID-19. This sequence joins TRBV27 and TRBJ2-3; the match to TRBD2 covers 9 bases. CDR3 DNA: TGTGCCAGCAGTCCGCGGGGGGGGATCATCAATACGCAGTATTTT. Translation: CASSPRGGIINTQYF.